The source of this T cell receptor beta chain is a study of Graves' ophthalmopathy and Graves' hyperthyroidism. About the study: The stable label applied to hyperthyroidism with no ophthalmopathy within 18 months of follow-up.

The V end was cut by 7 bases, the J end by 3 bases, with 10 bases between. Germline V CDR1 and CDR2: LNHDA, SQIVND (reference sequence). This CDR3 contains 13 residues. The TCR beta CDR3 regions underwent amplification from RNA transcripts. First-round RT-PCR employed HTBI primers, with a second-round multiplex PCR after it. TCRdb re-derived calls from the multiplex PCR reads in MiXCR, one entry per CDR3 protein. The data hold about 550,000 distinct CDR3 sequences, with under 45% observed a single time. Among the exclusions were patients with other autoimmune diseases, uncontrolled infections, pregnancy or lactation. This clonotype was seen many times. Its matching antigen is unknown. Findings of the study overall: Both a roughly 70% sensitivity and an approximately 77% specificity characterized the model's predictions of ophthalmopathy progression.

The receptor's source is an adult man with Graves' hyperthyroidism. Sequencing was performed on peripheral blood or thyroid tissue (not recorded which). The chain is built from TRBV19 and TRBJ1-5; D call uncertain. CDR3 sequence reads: CASTVENNQPQHF. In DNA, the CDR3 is TGTGCCAGTACCGTGGAGAACAATCAGCCCCAGCATTTT.